The rows below give T cell receptor beta chains drawn from one sample of a study of human T cells and chemical hapten exposure. TCRdb used MiXCR to reprocess the RACE reads, holding one entry per CDR3 protein. The table shows some 65,000 distinct CDR3 sequences, with approximately 6.2% occurring only once. Material: whole blood. The receptors shown here come from a female donor in good health. Some clones in this sample may be carry-over from other donors' samples. The CDR3 runs from the conserved cysteine through the conserved F or W. A D gene is named only where the DNA matches it firmly. A row's size may be missing; if present it is once, few, many or a size class.

d_call clone_size j_call v_call cdr3_aa cdr3_nt
NA NA TRBJ1-4 TRBV20-1 CSAAAGGRDEKLFF TGCAGTGCTGCCGCGGGAGGTCGGGATGAAAAACTGTTTTTT
NA NA TRBJ1-5 TRBV19 CASSTLTTGVQPQHF TGTGCCAGTAGTACACTCACGACGGGCGTACAGCCCCAGCATTTT
TRBD2 many TRBJ2-1 TRBV12-3/TRBV12-4 CASSPYTGGSGEQFF TGTGCCAGCAGCCCCTATACGGGAGGGTCGGGTGAGCAGTTCTTC
NA many TRBJ2-7 TRBV6-2/TRBV6-3 CASSYSLSLDEQYF TGTGCCAGCAGTTACTCGTTGAGTTTAGACGAGCAGTACTTC
NA NA TRBJ1-4 TRBV21-1 CASSVIDIGQTWEKLFF TGTGCCAGCAGCGTAATCGACATAGGGCAGACTTGGGAAAAACTGTTTTTT
NA many TRBJ1-1 TRBV28 CASSFGRYAFF TGTGCCAGCAGTTTTGGGCGGTATGCTTTCTTT
NA many TRBJ1-2 TRBV5-1 CASTGQYSRGYTF TGCGCCAGCACGGGGCAGTACTCTAGGGGCTACACCTTC
NA many TRBJ2-3 TRBV28 CASKEDRTDTQYF TGTGCCAGCAAAGAGGACCGCACAGATACGCAGTATTTT
NA many TRBJ2-7 TRBV21-1 CARQVPSYEQYF TGTGCGAGACAGGTCCCATCCTACGAGCAGTACTTC
TRBD2 many TRBJ2-3 TRBV28 CASSLTSSLGGDTQYF TGTGCCAGCAGCTTGACTAGCAGTCTTGGAGGAGATACGCAGTATTTT
TRBD2 many TRBJ2-1 TRBV20-1 CSALMSSGSYNEQFF TGCAGTGCTCTAATGTCTAGCGGTTCTTACAATGAGCAGTTCTTC
TRBD2 NA TRBJ2-5 TRBV20-1 CSAGKREGETQYF TGCAGTGCTGGAAAGCGGGAGGGGGAGACCCAGTACTTC
NA many TRBJ1-5 TRBV20-1 CSARVGGAHQPQHF TGCAGTGCTAGAGTCGGAGGGGCACATCAGCCCCAGCATTTT
NA medium-sized TRBJ2-1 TRBV6-1 CASSENTPDNEQFF TGTGCCAGCAGTGAGAATACGCCTGACAATGAGCAGTTCTTC
NA NA TRBJ2-3 TRBV4-2 CASSPRAEDTQYF TGTGCCAGCAGCCCGCGCGCGGAAGATACGCAGTATTTT
NA many TRBJ2-5 TRBV12-3/TRBV12-4 CASSPQGVQYF TGTGCCAGCTCCCCCCAAGGGGTCCAGTACTTC
NA NA TRBJ2-6 TRBV20-1 CSARDPQGGISGANVLTF TGCAGTGCTAGAGATCCCCAGGGGGGAATCTCTGGGGCCAACGTCCTGACTTTC
NA many TRBJ1-4 TRBV2 CASSETPTNEKLFF TGTGCCAGCAGTGAGACACCAACTAATGAAAAACTGTTTTTT
NA many TRBJ2-1 TRBV20-1 CSTKPGVSYNEQFF TGCAGTACGAAACCGGGAGTTTCCTACAATGAGCAGTTCTTC
NA many TRBJ2-6 TRBV4-3 CASSVTTGYSGANVLTF TGCGCCAGCAGTGTGACGACAGGATACTCTGGGGCCAACGTCCTGACTTTC
NA few TRBJ2-5 TRBV20-1 CSAGDRLIQETQYF TGCAGTGCTGGGGACCGCTTAATTCAAGAGACCCAGTACTTC
NA NA TRBJ2-3 TRBV27 CASSLYHSDTQYF TGTGCCAGCAGTTTATACCATTCAGATACGCAGTATTTT